The 3 T cell receptor beta chains below were found in one sample sequenced in a study of graft-versus-host responses after intestinal transplantation. Method: immunoSEQ multiplex PCR; TCRdb's copy keeps in-frame clones and lacks some. The sample has roughly 120,000 clones; 75% to 95% are singletons. No antigen is known for these receptors. The input for sequencing was unstimulated CD4+ T cells sorted from spleen or lymph node cells, taken before intestinal transplant. Receptors were obtained from a human donor who received an intestinal transplant.

The rearrangement links TRBV5-1 to TRBJ2-5, with 12 bases that match TRBD2. Trimming removed 2 bases from V and 5 bases from J; junction bases left unmatched: 7. This CDR3 is 16 amino acids long. The germline V gene has CDR1 SGHRS and CDR2 YFSETQ. The CDR3 region is CASSFKTSGSLETQYF. The CDR3 coding sequence is TGCGCCAGCAGCTTTAAGACTAGCGGGAGCCTGGAGACCCAGTACTTC.

This chain joins TRBV2 and TRBJ1-1; D not resolved. Trimming took 8 bases from V and 0 from J, leaving 16 bases between them. The CDR3 length is 15 residues. Per germline, CDR1 SNHLY and CDR2 FYNNEI. CDR3 sequence: CASGLEGLVNTEAFF. The CDR3 DNA sequence: TGTGCCAGCGGACTCGAAGGACTGGTGAACACTGAAGCTTTCTTT.

The chain couples TRBV4-1 to TRBJ1-3; D is unresolved. The V and J ends lost 0 bases and 8 bases respectively, with 20 bases between them. Germline CDR1 and CDR2: MGHRA and YSYEKL. This CDR3 comprises 17 residues. CDR3 coding DNA: TGCGCCAGCAGCCAAGATCTTTCAGGCACTAGGGCAGACACCATATATTTT. Its translation: CASSQDLSGTRADTIYF.